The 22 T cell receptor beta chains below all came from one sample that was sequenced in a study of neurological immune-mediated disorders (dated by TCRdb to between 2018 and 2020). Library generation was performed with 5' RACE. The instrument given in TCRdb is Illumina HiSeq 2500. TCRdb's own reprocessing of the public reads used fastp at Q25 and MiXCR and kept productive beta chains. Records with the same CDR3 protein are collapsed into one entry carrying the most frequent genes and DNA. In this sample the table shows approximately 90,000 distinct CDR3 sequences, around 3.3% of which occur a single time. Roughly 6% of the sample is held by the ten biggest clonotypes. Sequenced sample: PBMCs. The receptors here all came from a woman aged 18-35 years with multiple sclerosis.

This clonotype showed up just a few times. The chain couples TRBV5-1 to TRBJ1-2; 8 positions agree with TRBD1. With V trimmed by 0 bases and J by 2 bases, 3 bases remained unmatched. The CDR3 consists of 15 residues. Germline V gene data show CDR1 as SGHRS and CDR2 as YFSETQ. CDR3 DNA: TGCGCCAGCAGCTTGGGGACAGGGCCGAACTATGGCTACACCTTC. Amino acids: CASSLGTGPNYGYTF.

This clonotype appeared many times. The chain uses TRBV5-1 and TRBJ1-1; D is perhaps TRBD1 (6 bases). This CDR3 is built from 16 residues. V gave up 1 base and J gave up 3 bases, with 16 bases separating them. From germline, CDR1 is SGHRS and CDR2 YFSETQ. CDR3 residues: CASSLWSGGADTEAFF. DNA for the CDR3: TGCGCCAGCAGCTTGTGGTCGGGGGGCGCGGACACTGAAGCTTTCTTT.

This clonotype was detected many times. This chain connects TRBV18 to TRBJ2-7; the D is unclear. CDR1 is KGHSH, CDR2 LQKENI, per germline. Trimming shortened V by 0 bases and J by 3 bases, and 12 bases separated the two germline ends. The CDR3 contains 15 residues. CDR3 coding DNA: TGTGCCAGCTCACCACCGTCTCCTAGGAGCTACGAGCAGTACTTC. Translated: CASSPPSPRSYEQYF. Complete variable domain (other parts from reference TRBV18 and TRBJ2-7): NAGVMQNPRHLVRRRGQEARLRCSPMKGHSHVYWYRQLPEEGLKFMVYLQKENIIDESGMPKERFSAEFPKEGPSILRIQQVVRGDSAAYFCASSPPSPRSYEQYFGPGTRLTVT.

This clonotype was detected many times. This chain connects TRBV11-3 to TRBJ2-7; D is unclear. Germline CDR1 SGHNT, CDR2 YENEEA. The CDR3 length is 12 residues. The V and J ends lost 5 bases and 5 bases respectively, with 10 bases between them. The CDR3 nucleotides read TGTGCCAGCAGCAGTAACAAGAACGAGCAGTACTTC. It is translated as CASSSNKNEQYF. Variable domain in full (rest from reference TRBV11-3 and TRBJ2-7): EAGVVQSPRYKIIEKKQPVAFWCNPISGHNTLYWYLQNLGQGPELLIRYENEEAVDDSQLPKDRFSAERLKGVDSTLKIQPAELGDSAVYLCASSSNKNEQYFGPGTRLTVT.

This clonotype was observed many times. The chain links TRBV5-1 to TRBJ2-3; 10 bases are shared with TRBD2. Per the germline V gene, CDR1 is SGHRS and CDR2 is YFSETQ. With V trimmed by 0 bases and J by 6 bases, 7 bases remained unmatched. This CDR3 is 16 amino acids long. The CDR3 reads CASSLEASGGRDTQYF. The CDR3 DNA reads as TGCGCCAGCAGCTTGGAGGCTAGCGGGGGAAGGGATACGCAGTATTTT.

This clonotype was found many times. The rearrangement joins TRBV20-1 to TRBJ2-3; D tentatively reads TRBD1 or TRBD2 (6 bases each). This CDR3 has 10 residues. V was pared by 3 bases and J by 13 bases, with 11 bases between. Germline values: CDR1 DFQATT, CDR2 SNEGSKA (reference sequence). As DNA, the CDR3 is TGCAGTGCTAGTAGGGGGACTGAGTATTTT. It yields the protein CSASRGTEYF.

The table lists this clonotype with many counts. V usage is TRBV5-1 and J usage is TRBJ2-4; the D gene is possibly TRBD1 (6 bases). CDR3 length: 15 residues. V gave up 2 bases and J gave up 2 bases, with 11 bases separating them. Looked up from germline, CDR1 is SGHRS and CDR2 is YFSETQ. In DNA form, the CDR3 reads TGCGCCAGCAGCTTACAGGGTCTGTCCAAAAACATTCAGTACTTC. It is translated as CASSLQGLSKNIQYF. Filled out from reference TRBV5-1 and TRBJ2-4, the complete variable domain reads KAGVTQTPRYLIKTRGQQVTLSCSPISGHRSVSWYQQTPGQGLQFLFEYFSETQRNKGNFPGRFSGRQFSNSRSEMNVSTLELGDSALYLCASSLQGLSKNIQYFGAGTRLSVL.

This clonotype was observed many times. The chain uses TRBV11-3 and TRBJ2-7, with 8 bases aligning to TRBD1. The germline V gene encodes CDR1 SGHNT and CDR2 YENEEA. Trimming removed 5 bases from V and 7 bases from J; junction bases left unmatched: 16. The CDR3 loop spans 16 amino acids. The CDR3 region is CASSASSGQAPWEQYF. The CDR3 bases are TGTGCCAGCAGCGCCTCTTCGGGACAGGCACCCTGGGAGCAGTACTTC.

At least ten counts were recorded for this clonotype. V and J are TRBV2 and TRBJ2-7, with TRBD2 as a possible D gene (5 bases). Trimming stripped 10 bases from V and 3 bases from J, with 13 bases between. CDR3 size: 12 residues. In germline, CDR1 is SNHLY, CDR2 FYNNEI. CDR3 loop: CATNDYGYEQYF. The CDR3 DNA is TGTGCCACTAATGACTATGGCTACGAGCAGTACTTC. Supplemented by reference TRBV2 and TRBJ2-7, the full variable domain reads EPEVTQTPSHQVTQMGQEVILRCVPISNHLYFYWYRQILGQKVEFLVSFYNNEISEKSEIFDDQFSVERPDGSNFTLKIRSTKLEDSAMYFCATNDYGYEQYFGPGTRLTVT.

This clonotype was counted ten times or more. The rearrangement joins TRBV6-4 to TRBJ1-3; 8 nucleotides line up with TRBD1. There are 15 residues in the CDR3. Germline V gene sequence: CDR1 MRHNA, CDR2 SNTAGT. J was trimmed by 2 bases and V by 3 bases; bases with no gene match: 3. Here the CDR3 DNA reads TGTGCCAGCAGTGAACCAGGGGGCCCTGGAAACACCATATATTTT. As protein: CASSEPGGPGNTIYF.

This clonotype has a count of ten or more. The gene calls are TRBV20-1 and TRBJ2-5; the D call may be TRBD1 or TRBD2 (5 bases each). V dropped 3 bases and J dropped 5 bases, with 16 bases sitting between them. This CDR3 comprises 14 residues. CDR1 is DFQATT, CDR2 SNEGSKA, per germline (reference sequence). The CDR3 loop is CSARDLGGLETQYF. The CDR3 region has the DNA TGCAGTGCTAGGGACCTTGGGGGTTTGGAGACCCAGTACTTC.

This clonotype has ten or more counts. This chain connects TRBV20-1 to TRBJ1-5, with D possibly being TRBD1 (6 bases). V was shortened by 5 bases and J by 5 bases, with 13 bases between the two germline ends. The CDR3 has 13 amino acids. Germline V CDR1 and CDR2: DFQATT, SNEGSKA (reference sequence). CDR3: CSAPNRADQPQHF. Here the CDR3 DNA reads TGCAGTGCTCCGAACAGGGCGGATCAGCCCCAGCATTTT.

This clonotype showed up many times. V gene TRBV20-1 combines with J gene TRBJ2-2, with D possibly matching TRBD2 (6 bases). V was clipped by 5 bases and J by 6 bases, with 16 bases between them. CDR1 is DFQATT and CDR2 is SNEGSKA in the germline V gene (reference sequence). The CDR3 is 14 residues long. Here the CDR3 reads CSACWDFPAGELFF. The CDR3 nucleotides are TGCAGTGCTTGCTGGGACTTCCCCGCCGGGGAGCTGTTTTTT.

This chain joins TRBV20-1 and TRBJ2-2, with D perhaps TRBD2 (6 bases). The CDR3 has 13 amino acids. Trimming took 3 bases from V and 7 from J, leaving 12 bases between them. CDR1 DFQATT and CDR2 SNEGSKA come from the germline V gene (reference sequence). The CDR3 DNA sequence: TGCAGTGCTAGGGACTTGGGGGGCGGGGAGCTGTTTTTT. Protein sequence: CSARDLGGGELFF.

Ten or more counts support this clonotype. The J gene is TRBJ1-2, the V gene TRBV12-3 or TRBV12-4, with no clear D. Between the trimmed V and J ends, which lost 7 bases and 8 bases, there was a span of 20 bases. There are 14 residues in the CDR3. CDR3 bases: TGTGCCAGCACTACCTTCCCCGAGGCGAGGGGCTACACCTTC. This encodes CASTTFPEARGYTF.

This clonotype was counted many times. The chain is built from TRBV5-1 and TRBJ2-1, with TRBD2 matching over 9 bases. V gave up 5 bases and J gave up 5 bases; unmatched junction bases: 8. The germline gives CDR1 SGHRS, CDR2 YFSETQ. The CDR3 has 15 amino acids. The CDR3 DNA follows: TGCGCCAGCAGAATGGCGGGAGGGGAGAACAATGAGCAGTTCTTC. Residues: CASRMAGGENNEQFF.

DNA for the CDR3: TGTGCCAGCAGTTATTATAGCGGGAGGGTGAATGCCTACAATGAGCAGTTCTTC. Residues: CASSYYSGRVNAYNEQFF. The V gene is TRBV6-2 or TRBV6-3, the J gene TRBJ2-1; 11 nucleotides match TRBD2. Germline CDR1 reads MNHEY; CDR2 reads SVGEGT. CDR3 length: 18 amino acids. V shed 3 bases, J shed 2 bases, and the junction held 9 bases outside the gene matches.

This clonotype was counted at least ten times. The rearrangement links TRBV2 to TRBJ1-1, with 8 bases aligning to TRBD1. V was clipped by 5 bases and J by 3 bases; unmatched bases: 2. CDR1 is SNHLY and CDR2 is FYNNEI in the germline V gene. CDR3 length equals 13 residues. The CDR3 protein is CASSTGGYTEAFF. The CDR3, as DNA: TGTGCCAGCAGTACAGGGGGGTACACTGAAGCTTTCTTT.

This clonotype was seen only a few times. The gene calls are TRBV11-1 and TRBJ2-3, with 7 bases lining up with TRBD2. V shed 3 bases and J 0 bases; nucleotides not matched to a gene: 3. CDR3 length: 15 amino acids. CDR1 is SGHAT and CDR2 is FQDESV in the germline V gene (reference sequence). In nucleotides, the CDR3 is TGTGCCAGCAGCTTTGGCGGGGGAAGCACAGATACGCAGTATTTT. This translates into CASSFGGGSTDTQYF.

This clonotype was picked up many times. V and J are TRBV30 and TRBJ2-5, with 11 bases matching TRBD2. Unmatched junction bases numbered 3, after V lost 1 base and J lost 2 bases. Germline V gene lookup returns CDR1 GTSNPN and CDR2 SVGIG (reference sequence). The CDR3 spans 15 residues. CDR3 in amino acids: CAWSAGLAVQETQYF. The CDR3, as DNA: TGTGCCTGGAGTGCGGGACTAGCGGTACAAGAGACCCAGTACTTC.

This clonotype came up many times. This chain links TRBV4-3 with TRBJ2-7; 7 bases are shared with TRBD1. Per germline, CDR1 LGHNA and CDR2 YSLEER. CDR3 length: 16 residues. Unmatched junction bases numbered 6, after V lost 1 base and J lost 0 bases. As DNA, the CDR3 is TGCGCCAGCAGCCAAGTTTGGGGACAGTCCTCCTACGAGCAGTACTTC. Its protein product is CASSQVWGQSSYEQYF.

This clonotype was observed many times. The chain's CDR3 is CSARAPGTGGRNNGYTF. DNA of the CDR3: TGCAGTGCTAGAGCTCCCGGGACAGGGGGCCGAAATAATGGCTACACCTTC. The V call is TRBV20-1, the J call TRBJ1-2; TRBD1 agrees at 12 bases. Germline CDR1 is DFQATT and CDR2 is SNEGSKA (reference sequence). V shed 1 base, J shed 6 bases, and the junction held 12 bases outside the gene matches. The CDR3 runs to 17 residues.